Below are 3 T cell receptor beta chains sequenced from a single sample in a study of beta chain features in type 1 diabetes. General observations from the study: TCRB CDR3 length was moderately but significantly reduced in all four CD4+ subsets of Type 1 diabetes patients.

The study reverse transcribed the entire isolated RNA, so it sequenced expressed TCRB transcripts. Clones were read by immunoSEQ multiplex PCR, and TCRdb kept only the in-frame ones, dropping some. In the table there are more than 300,000 clones, roughly 8.8% of which are singletons. Their antigens remain unidentified. The specimen sequenced was central memory CD4+ T cells from blood. All receptors come from a man younger than 40 with type 1 diabetes.

The chain is built from TRBV4-1 and TRBJ2-3; 8 bases are shared with TRBD1. Germline lookup yields CDR1 MGHRA and CDR2 YSYEKL. The CDR3 has 14 residues. The J segment lost 4 bases and the V segment lost 4 bases, leaving 4 bases of the junction unmatched. CDR3 DNA: TGCGCCAGCAGCCTAGACAGGGGATCAGATACGCAGTATTTT. Translation: CASSLDRGSDTQYF.

The rearrangement uses TRBV29-1 and TRBJ2-5, with a possible D match to TRBD2 (5 bases). The J call may not be correct, given that the DNA end is closer to TRBJ2-7. The CDR3 is 13 residues long. Germline lookup yields CDR1 SQVTM and CDR2 ANQGSEA. CDR3 DNA sequence: TGCAGCGTTGATGGTATAGGAGGCTACGAGCAGTACTTC. It specifies CSVDGIGGYEQYF.

This clone was counted between two and nine times. The V gene is TRBV21-1, the J gene TRBJ1-1; the table gives TRBD1 as D, unverified against the DNA. TRBV21-1 is termed a pseudogene. This CDR3 has 17 residues. CDR3 amino acids: CASSSHRDRSMNTEAFF. DNA for the CDR3: TGTGCCAGCAGCAGTCACCGGGACAGGTCCATGAACACTGAAGCTTTCTTT.